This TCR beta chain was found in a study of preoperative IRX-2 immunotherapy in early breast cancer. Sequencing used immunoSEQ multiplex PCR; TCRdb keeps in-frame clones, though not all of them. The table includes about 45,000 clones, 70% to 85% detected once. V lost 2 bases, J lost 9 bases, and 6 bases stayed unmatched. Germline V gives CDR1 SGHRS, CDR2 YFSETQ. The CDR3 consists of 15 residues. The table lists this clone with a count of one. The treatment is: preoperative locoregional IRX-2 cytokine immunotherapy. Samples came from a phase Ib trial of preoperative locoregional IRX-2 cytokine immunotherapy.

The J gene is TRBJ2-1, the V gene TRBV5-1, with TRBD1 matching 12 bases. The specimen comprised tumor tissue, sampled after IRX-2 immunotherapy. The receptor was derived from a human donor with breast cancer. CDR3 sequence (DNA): TGCGCCAGCAGCTTCCGGGACAGGGGGCAGGGTGAGCAGTTCTTC. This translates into CASSFRDRGQGEQFF.